This record concerns one T cell receptor beta chain sequence. The source of the sample is a study of blood T cell repertoires in COVID-19. Across the whole study: Some COVID-19 samples were acute and others convalescent; all came from the United States, Italy and Spain. Sample material is recorded as cDNA or gDNA derived from T cells, B-cell-depleted T cells, or PBMCs.

CDR3 length: 13 amino acids. Germline V lookup: CDR1 MDHEN, CDR2 SYDVKM. Between the trimmed V and J ends, which lost 7 bases and 2 bases, there was a span of 12 bases. Per the study methods: Amplification with reference gene primers provided the estimates of nucleated cell counts. Produced via immunoSEQ multiplex PCR; TCRdb's table is partial and in-frame only. That table is the source of V, J and clone size, and D and trimming were worked out from the DNA. The table has 140,000 to 150,000 clones, approximately 80% seen once. This rearrangement joins TRBV28 to TRBJ2-7; D not resolved. The TCR was taken from a human donor in a cohort sampled during active COVID-19. Sequences were obtained from peripheral blood. The CDR3 DNA is TGTGCCAGCAAGAGTGGTCCCCCCTACGAGCAGTACTTC. Its protein is CASKSGPPYEQYF.